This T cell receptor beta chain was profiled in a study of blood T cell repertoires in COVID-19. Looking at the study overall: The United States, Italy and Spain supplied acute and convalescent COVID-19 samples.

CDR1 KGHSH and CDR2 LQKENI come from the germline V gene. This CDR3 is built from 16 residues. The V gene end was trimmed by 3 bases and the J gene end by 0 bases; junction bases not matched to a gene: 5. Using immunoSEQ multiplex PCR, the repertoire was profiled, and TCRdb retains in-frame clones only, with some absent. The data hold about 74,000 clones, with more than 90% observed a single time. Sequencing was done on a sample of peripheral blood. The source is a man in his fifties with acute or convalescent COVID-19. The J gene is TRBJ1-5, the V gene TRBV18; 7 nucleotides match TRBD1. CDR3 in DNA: TGTGCCAGCTCACCGGGGACAGCAAATAGCAATCAGCCCCAGCATTTT. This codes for CASSPGTANSNQPQHF.